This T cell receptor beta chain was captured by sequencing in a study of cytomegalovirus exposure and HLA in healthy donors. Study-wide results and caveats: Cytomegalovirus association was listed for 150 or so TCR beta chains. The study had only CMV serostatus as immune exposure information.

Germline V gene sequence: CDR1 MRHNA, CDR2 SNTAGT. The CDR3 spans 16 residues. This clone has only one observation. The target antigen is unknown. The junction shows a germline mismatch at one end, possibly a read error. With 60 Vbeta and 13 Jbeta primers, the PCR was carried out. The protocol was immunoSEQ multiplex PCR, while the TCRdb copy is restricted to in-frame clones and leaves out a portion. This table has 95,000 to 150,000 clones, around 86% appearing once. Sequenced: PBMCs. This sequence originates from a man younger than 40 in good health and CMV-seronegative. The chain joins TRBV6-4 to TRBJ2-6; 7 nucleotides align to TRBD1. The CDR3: CASSDSGGSGANGLTF. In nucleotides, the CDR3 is TGTGCCAGCAGTGACTCAGGGGGCTCTGGGGCCAACGGCCTGACTTTC.